These 29 T cell receptor beta chains originate from one sample sequenced in a study of tumor-infiltrating lymphocytes in primary liver carcinoma. Taking roughly 18-32 mg of unsorted bulk tissue, the authors co-extracted RNA and DNA. From around 500 ng of total RNA, TCR beta-specific cDNA was reverse-transcribed using a constant-region primer. Nested multiplex PCR, run for three rounds with slightly modified ARM-PCR, yielded TCR beta libraries. PCR rounds one and two used TRBV1-TRBV30 forward primers with a C-beta reverse primer for roughly 10 cycles each. TCRdb independently ran MiXCR on the multiplex PCR reads; one entry per CDR3 protein. The sample yields about 35,000 distinct CDR3 sequences, under 75% seen once. The sample taken for sequencing was liver tumor tissue from sampling region 4. Subset of the sample: tumor region T4, right-lateral pole. The receptors were gathered from a man between 40 and 49 years old with primary liver carcinoma and hepatitis B virus infection.

On this clonotype: The junction and the germline gene differ at one end; a read error may be behind it. The rearrangement uses TRBV29-1 and TRBJ2-5; 8 nucleotides line up with TRBD1. Germline V gene data show CDR1 as SQVTM and CDR2 as ANQGSEA. This CDR3 is built from 15 residues. CDR3 nucleotide sequence: TGCAGCGTTGGGGGGACAGGACCTCCGAGGGAGGCCCAATATTTC. Residues: CSVGGTGPPREAQYF.

The count of this clonotype is one. One end of the junction varies from germline; a read error may be responsible. The chain has TRBV11-2 and TRBJ2-7; D is unresolved. The CDR3 covers 14 residues. The germline V gene has CDR1 SGHAT and CDR2 FQNNGV. Written as DNA, the CDR3 is TGTGACAGCTGCTTAGATCGACAAGCCTACGAGCAGTATTTC. It specifies CDSCLDRQAYEQYF.

This clonotype appeared once. Likely a read error: the CDR3 ends without its conserved phenylalanine or tryptophan. The limits of the CDR3 on the DNA are not certain, so only TCRdb's listed CDR3 is given. The rearrangement uses TRBV11-3 and TRBJ2-7; the tabulated D call, TRBD1, remains unverified against the DNA. The CDR3 spans 14 amino acids, including both terminal residues. Germline V gene lookup returns CDR1 SGHNT and CDR2 YENEEA. The CDR3 reads CGTRQGVTSYEQYL.

Notes on this clonotype: Mismatch with germline at one junction end may stem from a read error. This sequence joins TRBV11-3 and TRBJ2-1; tentative D call: TRBD2 (6 bases). Germline values: CDR1 SGHNT, CDR2 YENEEA. The CDR3 has 17 amino acids. As DNA, the CDR3 is TGTGCCAGCAGCTTAGGCATACCGGGACTCCCCTACAATGAGCACTTCTTC. Its protein product is CASSLGIPGLPYNEHFF.

To note about this clonotype: The junction departs from germline at one end; a sequencing error may be responsible. The gene calls are TRBV20-1 and TRBJ2-7, with D unresolved. CDR1 is DFQATT, CDR2 SNEGSKA, per germline (reference sequence). The CDR3 contains 13 residues. The CDR3 DNA is TGCAGTGTTAGAGTCCCTTCCTCGCAAGAGCAGTACTTC. Amino acids: CSVRVPSSQEQYF.

This clonotype has just one count. One end of the junction is discordant with germline, which a read error may explain. V usage is TRBV12-5 and J usage is TRBJ2-7, with no clear D. CDR3 length: 13 residues. Germline assignment: CDR1 LGHNT and CDR2 FRNRAP. The CDR3 region has the DNA TGTGCCAGTGAGGAGACCGGTTCCTACGATCAATACTTC. Translation gives CASEETGSYDQYF.

Concerning this clonotype itself: Because the CDR3 is missing its conserved closing phenylalanine or tryptophan, this is likely a read error. The chain uses TRBV5-1 and TRBJ2-3; unclear D gene. Trimming left V 0 bases short and J 6 bases short, with 8 bases between. The CDR3 is 13 residues long. Germline-derived CDR1 and CDR2 are SGHRS and YFSETQ. CDR3 DNA sequence: TGCGCCAGCAGCTTGGATACAGCCGATACGCAGTATTAT. Its protein product is CASSLDTADTQYY.

Notes on this clonotype: One end of the junction does not line up with germline, which may come from a read error. The chain uses TRBV5-1 and TRBJ2-3, with 10 bases fitting TRBD2. CDR3 length: 16 residues. Germline V gene sequence: CDR1 SGHRS, CDR2 YFSETQ. The CDR3 protein is CASRESSGSSTYTQYF. CDR3 DNA: TGCGCGAGCAGGGAGTCTAGCGGGAGTTCCACATATACGCAGTATTTT.

Remarks on this clonotype: Mismatch with germline at one junction end may stem from a read error. This sequence joins TRBV4-2 and TRBJ2-1; no clear D gene. The germline gives CDR1 LGHNA, CDR2 YNFKEQ. There are 15 residues in the CDR3. The CDR3 region has the DNA TGTGCCAGCAGCCAAGAGAGGCCCGAATACAATGATCAGTTCTTC. Translating gives CASSQERPEYNDQFF.

This clonotype was found many times. The V gene is TRBV28, the J gene TRBJ1-2, with TRBD1 matching over 9 bases. Germline CDR1 MDHEN, CDR2 SYDVKM. The J segment lost 4 bases and the V segment lost 5 bases, leaving 11 bases of the junction unmatched. This CDR3 has 16 residues. CDR3 in amino acids: CASSTPPGTGTYGYTF. CDR3 DNA: TGTGCCAGCAGTACACCCCCCGGGACAGGGACCTATGGCTACACCTTC.

Regarding this clonotype: Mismatch with germline at one junction end may stem from a read error. V usage is TRBV6-6 and J usage is TRBJ2-3; no clear D. The length of the CDR3 is 12 residues. Germline-derived CDR1 and CDR2 are MNHNY and SVGAGI (reference sequence). The CDR3 coding sequence is TGTGCCAGCAGTCCCACGGAAGATACGCGACATTTT. This codes for CASSPTEDTRHF.

A remark on this clonotype: Relative to the germline gene, one junction end is altered; a read error may explain this. The chain couples TRBV25-1 to TRBJ1-5, with 7 bases that match TRBD1. Germline V lookup: CDR1 MGHDK, CDR2 SYGVNS. CDR3 length: 15 amino acids. The CDR3 DNA reads as TGTGCCAGCATTAGCCGGGAGACAGGGAATCAGTCCCAGCATTTT. Translated: CASISRETGNQSQHF.

Regarding this clonotype: This sequence may be a read error, since a much larger clone differs from it by one base. V usage is TRBV2 and J usage is TRBJ2-3, with D perhaps TRBD2 (6 bases). This CDR3 is built from 13 residues. Germline V lookup: CDR1 SNHLY, CDR2 FYNNEI. The CDR3 here is CASSSAMGDMQYF. The DNA of the CDR3 is TGTGCCAGTTCTAGCGCGATGGGGGATATGCAGTATTTT.

A note on this clonotype: A read error is likely, as this CDR3 ends without the conserved phenylalanine or tryptophan. The gene calls are TRBV11-1 and TRBJ2-1, with D tentatively TRBD1 or TRBD2 (5 bases each). Trimming shortened V by 4 bases and J by 12 bases, and 16 bases separated the two germline ends. The CDR3 extends over 13 amino acids. In germline, CDR1 is SGHAT, CDR2 FQDESV (reference sequence). CDR3 sequence (DNA): TGTGCCAGCAGCTGGGGGTCCGAGGTGATGCAGTTCATC. Translation gives CASSWGSEVMQFI.

In regard to this clonotype: The final CDR3 position lacks the conserved phenylalanine or tryptophan, pointing to a likely read error. The DNA is left out, because the CDR3 cannot be placed on it with certainty; the CDR3 is given as TCRdb lists it. The chain employs TRBV11-2 and TRBJ2-1; TRBD2 is the table's D call, not checked against the DNA. Germline CDR1 SGHAT, CDR2 FQNNGV. The CDR3 comprises 15 residues, both ends counted. CDR3 in amino acids: CASSFSGPLDNEQIS.

To note about this clonotype: One end of the junction does not line up with germline, which may come from a read error. The CDR3 protein is CACSQQAGQYNEQFF. The CDR3 DNA follows: TGTGCCTGCAGCCAGCAAGCGGGGCAATACAATGAGCAGTTCTTC. The V gene is TRBV2, the J gene TRBJ2-1, with 7 bases identical to TRBD2. The CDR3 extends over 15 amino acids. The germline V gene has CDR1 SNHLY and CDR2 FYNNEI.

With regard to this clonotype: One junction end does not reproduce the germline sequence, and a read error may be involved. V usage is TRBV10-3 and J usage is TRBJ2-2; D is tentatively TRBD1 or TRBD2 (5 bases each). The germline V gene has CDR1 ENHRY and CDR2 SYGVKD. The CDR3 runs to 17 residues. The CDR3 is CAISKQGAGSNIGELSF. The CDR3 nucleotides are TGTGCCATCAGTAAACAAGGGGCAGGATCTAACATCGGGGAGCTGTCTTTT.

Remarks on this clonotype: Germline is not matched at one junction end, which may reflect a read error. V gene TRBV5-5 combines with J gene TRBJ2-7; a weak D match, TRBD2 (5 bases). This CDR3 comprises 16 residues. Germline V CDR1 and CDR2: SGHKS, YYEKEE (reference sequence). The DNA of the CDR3 is TGTGCCAGCCGCTTGGTTATAGGAGCGGAAGTACGGGAGCAGTACTTC. It translates to CASRLVIGAEVREQYF.

This clonotype was seen once. The chain joins TRBV28 to TRBJ1-6, with D possibly being TRBD1 (5 bases). The CDR3 runs 15 residues. Germline V CDR1 and CDR2: MDHEN, SYDVKM. The CDR3 region has the DNA TGTGCAAGGGGAGGAGAATTCTCCTATAATTCACCCCTCCACTTT. Protein sequence: CARGGEFSYNSPLHF.

Of note for this clonotype: Without the conserved terminal phenylalanine or tryptophan, this CDR3 likely stems from a read error. This chain connects TRBV28 to TRBJ2-1; perhaps TRBD1 as D (6 bases). The germline gives CDR1 MDHEN, CDR2 SYDVKM. There are 16 residues in the CDR3. The CDR3 DNA is TGTGCCAGCAGTAGAACCGGGACAACTTCCTACAATAAGCAGTTCTTA. Amino acid sequence: CASSRTGTTSYNKQFL.

This clonotype has a count of ten or more. The gene calls are TRBV9 and TRBJ1-1, with D hard to call. The CDR3 is 12 residues long. Germline loops: CDR1 SGDLS, CDR2 YYNGEE. Trimming removed 4 bases from V and 1 base from J, with 5 bases in between. CDR3 amino acids: CASSPGNTEAFF. CDR3 DNA sequence: TGTGCCAGCAGCCCGGGGAACACTGAAGCTTTCTTT. Full variable domain (missing parts from reference TRBV9 and TRBJ1-1): DSGVTQTPKHLITATGQRVTLRCSPRSGDLSVYWYQQSLDQGLQFLIQYYNGEERAKGNILERFSAQQFPDLHSELNLSSLELGDSALYFCASSPGNTEAFFGQGTRLTVV.

Regarding this clonotype: At one end the junction does not follow the germline gene, possibly because of a read error. This chain connects TRBV2 to TRBJ2-2; possibly TRBD1 for D (5 bases). Germline V gene data show CDR1 as SNHLY and CDR2 as FYNNEI. This CDR3 contains 15 residues. The CDR3 DNA is TGTGCCAGCAGTCGGACATGCCCGAACGCCGGGGAGCTGTTTTTT. It translates to CASSRTCPNAGELFF. Based on the CDR3 plus reference TRBV2 and TRBJ2-2, the full variable domain is EPEVTQTPSHQVTQMGQEVILRCVPISNHLYFYWYRQILGQKVEFLVSFYNNEISEKSEIFDDQFSVERPDGSNFTLKIRSTKLEDSAMYFCASSRTCPNAGELFFGEGSRLTVL.

To note about this clonotype: The germline gene is not matched at one end of the junction; a read error may be the cause. The chain joins TRBV6-5 to TRBJ1-1; a possible D gene is TRBD1 (5 bases). Germline V gene sequence: CDR1 MNHEY, CDR2 SVGAGI. The CDR3 has 13 residues. CDR3 residues: CVSNYMRGTEASF. For the CDR3, the DNA is TGTGTCAGCAATTACATGAGGGGCACTGAAGCTTCCTTT.

V usage is TRBV11-2 and J usage is TRBJ2-3; 9 nucleotides agree with TRBD2. The trim removed 11 bases at V and 6 bases at J, leaving 24 bases unmatched. CDR3 length equals 18 residues. The germline V gene encodes CDR1 SGHAT and CDR2 FQNNGV. The CDR3 loop is CACSEAPQRLAVTDTQYF. The CDR3 DNA sequence: TGTGCCTGTAGCGAGGCCCCACAGAGACTAGCGGTCACGGATACGCAGTATTTT.

This clonotype occurred many times. The V call is TRBV9, the J call TRBJ2-7, with TRBD1 matching over 8 bases. From germline, CDR1 is SGDLS and CDR2 YYNGEE. The V segment lost 9 bases and the J segment 3 bases; nucleotides outside the gene matches: 8. The CDR3 is 13 residues long. CDR3 protein: CATTQGGNYEQYF. Written as DNA, the CDR3 is TGTGCCACGACACAGGGGGGAAACTACGAGCAGTACTTC. The complete variable domain, with remaining parts taken from reference TRBV9 and TRBJ2-7, reads DSGVTQTPKHLITATGQRVTLRCSPRSGDLSVYWYQQSLDQGLQFLIQYYNGEERAKGNILERFSAQQFPDLHSELNLSSLELGDSALYFCATTQGGNYEQYFGPGTRLTVT.

Details on this clonotype: A junction end diverges from the germline sequence, so it may reflect a read error. The chain carries TRBV5-4 and TRBJ2-3; D is perhaps TRBD2 (6 bases). The CDR3 runs 11 residues. Germline CDR1 is SGHNT and CDR2 is YYREEE (reference sequence). CDR3 amino acids: CASNLEGTQFF. CDR3 nucleotide sequence: TGTGCCAGCAACTTGGAGGGTACGCAGTTTTTT.

Note on this clonotype: Sequence at one end of the junction differs from germline and may be a read error. The J gene is TRBJ2-7, the V gene TRBV4-1; D gene ambiguous. The CDR3 loop spans 15 amino acids. The germline gives CDR1 MGHRA, CDR2 YSYEKL. The CDR3 reads CASRQVGPNSYVQYF. The CDR3, as DNA: TGCGCCAGCAGACAAGTCGGGCCCAACTCATACGTGCAGTATTTC.

As regards this clonotype: A read error may explain this, as a much larger clone is one base away. Without the conserved terminal phenylalanine or tryptophan, this CDR3 likely stems from a read error. The rearrangement uses TRBV11-3 and TRBJ2-5; 8 nucleotides agree with TRBD2. Trimming took 4 bases from V and 3 from J; bases not matched to a gene: 19. Germline V CDR1 and CDR2: SGHNT, YENEEA. This CDR3 spans 19 amino acids. CDR3 DNA: TGTGCCAGCAGCTCCCTAGGGGCCCTGGCGGGGGGCCAGGAAGAGACCCAGTACCTC. The encoded protein is CASSSLGALAGGQEETQYL.

Details on this clonotype: Germline is not matched at one junction end, which may reflect a read error. The gene calls are TRBV12-3 or TRBV12-4 and TRBJ1-2; D is possibly TRBD1 (6 bases). This CDR3 contains 15 residues. The CDR3 loop reads CVSSPRGLVVYGYTF. CDR3 coding DNA: TGTGTCAGCAGTCCGAGGGGGTTGGTGGTTTATGGCTACACCTTC.